Following are 25 T cell receptor beta chains from one sample sequenced in a study of blood T cell repertoires in COVID-19. The repertoire was sequenced with immunoSEQ multiplex PCR; TCRdb's copy has only in-frame clones and lacks some. The data show 90,000 or so clones, about nine tenths seen once. Sample: peripheral blood. All receptors derive from a human donor in a cohort sampled during active COVID-19.

The CDR3 nucleotides read TGTGCCAGCAAAGTATCCGAGACAGGGAACACCGGGGAGCTGTTTTTT. Amino acids: CASKVSETGNTGELFF. The chain carries TRBV27 and TRBJ2-2; perhaps TRBD1 as D (6 bases). CDR3 length: 16 amino acids. Germline V gives CDR1 MNHEY, CDR2 SMNVEV (reference sequence). Trimming cost V 7 bases and J 1 base, with 16 bases left between them.

The rearrangement uses TRBV6-5 and TRBJ2-7; a possible D gene is TRBD2 (7 bases). CDR1 and CDR2 (germline): MNHEY, SVGAGI. Trimming took 8 bases from V and 3 from J, leaving 17 bases between them. The CDR3 contains 14 residues. The CDR3 is CASRVGRGSYEQYF. DNA of the CDR3: TGTGCCAGCCGAGTGGGGAGGGGGAGCTACGAGCAGTACTTC.

The rearrangement joins TRBV5-6 to TRBJ1-1; a weak D match, TRBD1 (6 bases). Trimming stripped 3 bases from V and 0 bases from J, with 15 bases between. The germline gives CDR1 SGHDT, CDR2 YYEEEE. The CDR3 extends over 16 amino acids. CDR3 protein: CASSWTPGQMNTEAFF. The CDR3 nucleotides read TGTGCCAGCAGCTGGACCCCGGGACAAATGAACACTGAAGCTTTCTTT.

The CDR3 DNA follows: TGTGCCAGCTTGAGGGGAGCGCGGGACTCAGATACGCAGTATTTT. Its protein is CASLRGARDSDTQYF. The gene calls are TRBV18 and TRBJ2-3; weak D call: TRBD2 (6 bases). Trimming stripped 7 bases from V and 4 bases from J, with 18 bases between. CDR1 is KGHSH, CDR2 LQKENI, per germline. The CDR3 consists of 15 residues.

The J gene is TRBJ2-2, the V gene TRBV5-4; tentative D call: TRBD2 (5 bases). This CDR3 has 15 residues. The V and J ends lost 4 bases and 4 bases respectively, with 14 bases between them. CDR1 is SGHNT and CDR2 is YYREEE in the germline V gene (reference sequence). In DNA form, the CDR3 reads TGTGCCAGCAGCCGTGCAGGCGCGGGCACCGGGGAGCTGTTTTTT. Encoded protein: CASSRAGAGTGELFF.

In DNA, the CDR3 is TGTGCCAGCAGTTACCGACAAGAAGGAAACACCATATATTTT. As protein: CASSYRQEGNTIYF. The chain joins TRBV6-6 to TRBJ1-3, with D hard to call. The CDR3 is 14 residues long. V lost 2 bases, J lost 4 bases, and 9 bases lay in between. Germline-derived CDR1 and CDR2 are MNHNY and SVGAGI (reference sequence).

This sequence joins TRBV7-8 and TRBJ2-7; 14 bases fit TRBD2. The CDR3 consists of 16 residues. V lost 6 bases to trimming and J lost 6 bases; unmatched junction nucleotides: 10. Germline V gene lookup returns CDR1 SGHVS and CDR2 FQNEAQ. CDR3 coding DNA: TGTGCCAGCAGTCCCAGACTAGCGGGAGGGCCGGTCGAGCAGTACTTC. Translation gives CASSPRLAGGPVEQYF.

The chain carries TRBV28 and TRBJ1-3; D unresolved. Germline V lookup: CDR1 MDHEN, CDR2 SYDVKM. The CDR3 has 11 residues. For the CDR3, the DNA is TGTGCTCTCCTCTCTGGAAACACCATATATTTT. It encodes CALLSGNTIYF. The whole variable domain, remainder taken from reference TRBV28 and TRBJ1-3, is DVKVTQSSRYLVKRTGEKVFLECVQDMDHENMFWYRQDPGLGLRLIYFSYDVKMKEKGDIPEGYSVSREKKERFSLILESASTNQTSMYLCALLSGNTIYFGEGSWLTVV.

The V call is TRBV28, the J call TRBJ1-5, with D perhaps TRBD1 (6 bases). Trimming shortened V by 2 bases and J by 2 bases, and 13 bases separated the two germline ends. Germline CDR1 is MDHEN and CDR2 is SYDVKM. The CDR3 is made up of 16 amino acids. The CDR3 nucleotides are TGTGCCAGCAGTTTAGGGGGGGCTCAAGGCAATCAGCCCCAGCATTTT. The encoded protein is CASSLGGAQGNQPQHF.

V and J are TRBV9 and TRBJ1-6; possible D gene TRBD1, 5 bases. Germline V gene sequence: CDR1 SGDLS, CDR2 YYNGEE. This CDR3 comprises 13 residues. V dropped 4 bases and J dropped 6 bases, with 8 bases sitting between them. CDR3 sequence: CASSSGANSPLHF. The DNA of the CDR3 is TGTGCCAGCAGCTCTGGGGCTAATTCACCCCTCCACTTT.

This rearrangement joins TRBV27 to TRBJ2-7, with 7 bases matching TRBD1. Germline trimming cut 4 bases from V and 6 bases from J; bases unmatched to any gene: 9. Per the germline V gene, CDR1 is MNHEY and CDR2 is SMNVEV (reference sequence). The CDR3 has 14 amino acids. CDR3 in amino acids: CASSSIGQVGEQYF. Written as DNA, the CDR3 is TGTGCCAGCAGTTCTATTGGACAGGTGGGCGAGCAGTACTTC.

This clone was seen just once. CDR3 amino acids: CASSLRAMGGASYNEQFF. CDR3 bases: TGTGCCAGCAGTTTGAGGGCGATGGGGGGGGCCTCCTACAATGAGCAGTTCTTC. The chain couples TRBV27 to TRBJ2-1; D possibly corresponds to TRBD2 (7 bases). The germline V and J ends were trimmed by 3 bases and 0 bases, with 18 bases remaining between them. This CDR3 is built from 18 residues. The germline V gene encodes CDR1 MNHEY and CDR2 SMNVEV (reference sequence).

The rearrangement uses TRBV28 and TRBJ1-1, with D possibly TRBD1 on 6 matching bases. This CDR3 is built from 14 residues. Looked up from germline, CDR1 is MDHEN and CDR2 is SYDVKM. Trimming left V 3 bases short and J 5 bases short, with 13 bases between. CDR3 residues: CASSFRGGATEAFF. For the CDR3, the DNA is TGTGCCAGCAGTTTCCGAGGGGGGGCAACTGAAGCTTTCTTT.

The chain carries TRBV9 and TRBJ2-2; the match to TRBD2 covers 9 bases. From germline, CDR1 is SGDLS and CDR2 YYNGEE. This CDR3 spans 16 amino acids. V was pared by 0 bases and J by 3 bases, with 3 bases of the junction left unmatched. CDR3 sequence: CASSVGLAVYTGELFF. The CDR3 DNA reads TGTGCCAGCAGCGTAGGACTAGCGGTTTACACCGGGGAGCTGTTTTTT.

The rearrangement uses TRBV4-1 and TRBJ1-1; 12 bases agree with TRBD1. This CDR3 is built from 17 residues. V shed 1 base and J 0 bases; nucleotides not matched to a gene: 3. Germline CDR1 MGHRA, CDR2 YSYEKL. CDR3 sequence: CASSQVRDRGLNTEAFF. CDR3 nucleotide sequence: TGCGCCAGCAGCCAAGTAAGGGACAGGGGGCTGAACACTGAAGCTTTCTTT.

The rearrangement joins TRBV3-1 (or the pseudogene TRBV3-2) to TRBJ1-1; D is unclear. The CDR3 length is 14 residues. V was cut by 8 bases and J by 4 bases, with 17 bases left in between. CDR1 LGHDT and CDR2 YNNKEL come from the germline V gene (reference sequence). The CDR3, as DNA: TGTGCCAGCTTCCCCAGCGGGGTGGGCACTGAAGCTTTCTTT. Its translation is CASFPSGVGTEAFF.

The chain combines TRBV3-1 (or the pseudogene TRBV3-2) with TRBJ1-1; no clear D. Trimming stripped 0 bases from V and 4 bases from J, with 15 bases between. This CDR3 has 16 residues. The germline gives CDR1 LGHDT, CDR2 YNNKEL (reference sequence). The CDR3 bases are TGTGCCAGCAGCCAAGAATGGGGAGTTGAAGGCACTGAAGCTTTCTTT. It is translated as CASSQEWGVEGTEAFF.

The chain has TRBV6-1 and TRBJ1-5; 10 bases are shared with TRBD1. Germline values: CDR1 MNHNS, CDR2 SASEGT. The CDR3 runs to 16 residues. V gave up 2 bases and J gave up 6 bases; unmatched junction bases: 7. The CDR3 nucleotides are TGTGCCAGCAGTGAAAGCTGGACAGGGGGTGGTCAGCCCCAGCATTTT. Its protein product is CASSESWTGGGQPQHF.

This clone appeared a single time. The rearrangement links TRBV9 to TRBJ1-3, with D possibly TRBD1 on 6 matching bases. V was cut by 3 bases and J by 1 base, with 14 bases left in between. The CDR3 is 16 residues long. Per the germline V gene, CDR1 is SGDLS and CDR2 is YYNGEE. The CDR3 nucleotides read TGTGCCAGCAGCGGCCCAGAGGGGGGGTCTGGAAACACCATATATTTT. Residues: CASSGPEGGSGNTIYF.

The V and J genes are TRBV20-1 and TRBJ1-3; D not certain. The CDR3 extends over 13 amino acids. Between the trimmed V and J ends, which lost 3 bases and 2 bases, there was a span of 8 bases. Germline assignment: CDR1 DFQATT and CDR2 SNEGSKA (reference sequence). CDR3 bases: TGCAGTGCTAGTTCGGGAACTGGAAACACCATATATTTT. It specifies CSASSGTGNTIYF.

The V and J genes are TRBV3-1 (or the pseudogene TRBV3-2) and TRBJ1-2; no clear D. This CDR3 contains 16 residues. Germline lookup yields CDR1 LGHDT and CDR2 YNNKEL (reference sequence). V dropped 0 bases and J dropped 4 bases, with 15 bases sitting between them. As DNA, the CDR3 is TGTGCCAGCAGCCAAGATCTTGCGGCTCGGGGCTATGGCTACACCTTC. Residues: CASSQDLAARGYGYTF.

The chain employs TRBV11-2 and TRBJ1-2; TRBD1 might be the D (5 bases). Germline V CDR1 and CDR2: SGHAT, FQNNGV. The CDR3 is made up of 16 amino acids. V was cut by 0 bases and J by 5 bases, with 16 bases left in between. In DNA, the CDR3 is TGTGCCAGCAGCTTAGATCCAACAGGAAAGTATTATGGCTACACCTTC. Translated: CASSLDPTGKYYGYTF.

The genes are TRBV19 and TRBJ2-1; TRBD1 agrees at 8 bases. Germline values: CDR1 LNHDA, CDR2 SQIVND (reference sequence). This CDR3 has 14 residues. V shed 7 bases and J 5 bases; nucleotides not matched to a gene: 7. The CDR3 DNA is TGTGCCAGTACTAGGACAGGGAGGAACAATGAGCAGTTCTTC. This encodes CASTRTGRNNEQFF.

The V gene is TRBV15, the J gene TRBJ1-1, with unresolved D. V was shortened by 1 base and J by 4 bases, with 10 bases between the two germline ends. CDR3 size: 14 residues. Germline lookup yields CDR1 LNHNV and CDR2 YYDKDF (reference sequence). The DNA of the CDR3 is TGTGCCACCAGCAGAGGAGAGTCGGTCACTGAAGCTTTCTTT. Amino acids: CATSRGESVTEAFF.

The chain has TRBV6-5 and TRBJ2-7; D is possibly TRBD1 (6 bases). CDR1 and CDR2 (germline): MNHEY, SVGAGI. The CDR3 has 15 amino acids. V dropped 0 bases and J dropped 3 bases, with 12 bases sitting between them. DNA for the CDR3: TGTGCCAGCAGTTACTCGACTCAGGGGAGCTACGAGCAGTACTTC. Its protein product is CASSYSTQGSYEQYF.